This T cell receptor (beta chain) was obtained from a study of blood T cell repertoires in COVID-19. Study-level information: The origin of the acute and convalescent COVID-19 samples was the United States, Italy and Spain.

Study processing details: Amplification from reference gene primers served as the basis for estimated nucleated cell counts. Assay used: immunoSEQ multiplex PCR; TCRdb lists only in-frame clones, some missing. The V and J calls and clone size were taken over from that table, and D and trimming were inferred from the DNA. Of 15,000 to 20,000 clones listed, roughly 93% were seen once; the top ten hold 5.7%. The receptor's source is a human donor in a cohort sampled during active COVID-19. The material sequenced was peripheral blood.

The CDR3 nucleotides are TGCAGTGCTACCAGCCTCGGGGGAGCTTTCTTT. It codes for CSATSLGGAFF. This rearrangement joins TRBV20-1 to TRBJ1-1; possible D gene TRBD1, 5 bases. Germline V gene data show CDR1 as DFQATT and CDR2 as SNEGSKA (reference sequence). Trimming left V 4 bases short and J 10 bases short, with 13 bases between. The CDR3 sequence is 11 residues long.